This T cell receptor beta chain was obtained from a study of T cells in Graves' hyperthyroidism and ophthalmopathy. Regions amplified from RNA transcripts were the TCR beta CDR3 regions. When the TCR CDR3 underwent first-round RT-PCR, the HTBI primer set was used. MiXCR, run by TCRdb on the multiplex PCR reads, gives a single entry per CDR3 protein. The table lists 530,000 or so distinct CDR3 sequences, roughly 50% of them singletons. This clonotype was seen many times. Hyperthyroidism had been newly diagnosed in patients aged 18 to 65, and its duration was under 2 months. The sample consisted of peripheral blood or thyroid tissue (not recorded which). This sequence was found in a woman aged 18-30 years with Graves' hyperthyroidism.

CDR3 protein: CASSLSWGYGYTF. CDR3 in DNA: TGTGCCAGCAGTTTATCCTGGGGCTATGGCTACACCTTC. The chain combines TRBV27 with TRBJ1-2; no firm D call. V was shortened by 0 bases and J by 4 bases, with 6 bases between the two germline ends. Germline CDR1 is MNHEY and CDR2 is SMNVEV (reference sequence). The length of the CDR3 is 13 residues.